The T cell receptor beta chain under discussion was sequenced for a study of PD-1 blockade in classical Hodgkin lymphoma. Study-wide results and caveats: Before treatment, TCR diversity in newly diagnosed patients was reportedly lower than in healthy donors.

Method: immunoSEQ multiplex PCR; TCRdb's copy keeps in-frame clones and lacks some. The data show 13,000 to 15,000 clones, roughly 80% seen once. Time point indicated: cycle 4 day 1 (C4D1), after around six weeks of nivolumab. Autologous stem cell transplantation was followed by relapse in every patient, and brentuximab vedotin exposure varied. Per germline, CDR1 SGDLS and CDR2 YYNGEE. V dropped 3 bases and J dropped 6; count of bases not matched to a gene: 7. There are 14 residues in the CDR3. Comments on this clone: Its target is unknown.

This receptor was taken from a human donor with classical Hodgkin lymphoma. The chain links TRBV9 to TRBJ1-1; 8 nucleotides agree with TRBD1. The source was peripheral blood mononuclear cells (PBMCs), collected before the fourth cycle of nivolumab. The CDR3 loop is CASSATGGIPEAFF. The CDR3 DNA follows: TGTGCCAGCAGCGCCACAGGGGGAATCCCTGAAGCTTTCTTT.